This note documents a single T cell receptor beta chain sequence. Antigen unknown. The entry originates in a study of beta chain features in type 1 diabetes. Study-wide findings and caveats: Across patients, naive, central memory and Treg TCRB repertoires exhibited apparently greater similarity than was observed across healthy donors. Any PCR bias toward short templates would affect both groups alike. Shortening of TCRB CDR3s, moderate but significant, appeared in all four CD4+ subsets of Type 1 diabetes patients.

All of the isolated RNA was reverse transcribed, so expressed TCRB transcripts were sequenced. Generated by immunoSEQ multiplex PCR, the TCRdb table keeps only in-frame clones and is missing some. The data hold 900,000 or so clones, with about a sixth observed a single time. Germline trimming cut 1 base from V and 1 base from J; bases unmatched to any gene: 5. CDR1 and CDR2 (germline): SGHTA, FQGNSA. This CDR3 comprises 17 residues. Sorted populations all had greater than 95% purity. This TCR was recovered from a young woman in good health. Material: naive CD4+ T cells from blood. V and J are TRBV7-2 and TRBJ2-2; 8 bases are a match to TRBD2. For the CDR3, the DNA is TGTGCCAGCAGCTTAGTGGCGGGGGGCCTGAACACCGGGGAGCTGTTTTTT. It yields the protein CASSLVAGGLNTGELFF. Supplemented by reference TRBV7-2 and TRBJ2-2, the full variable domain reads GAGVSQSPSNKVTEKGKDVELRCDPISGHTALYWYRQSLGQGLEFLIYFQGNSAPDKSGLPSDRFSAERTGGSVSTLTIQRTQQEDSAVYLCASSLVAGGLNTGELFFGEGSRLTVL.